Below are 27 T cell receptor beta chains sequenced from a single sample in a study of blood T cell repertoires in COVID-19. Profiled with immunoSEQ multiplex PCR; TCRdb holds only in-frame clones, not every one. Found here are some 220,000 clones, approximately 85% of them singletons; the top ten hold more than 2%. Input material: peripheral blood. The receptors were sampled from a woman in her sixties or seventies with COVID-19, enrolled during active disease.

This chain uses TRBV6-1 with TRBJ2-7; D perhaps matches TRBD1 (6 bases). Trimming removed 3 bases at V and 6 bases at J, with 12 bases between. Germline CDR1 MNHNS, CDR2 SASEGT. The CDR3 runs 13 residues. The CDR3 loop reads CASSDRGSAEQYF. The DNA for the CDR3 is TGTGCCAGCAGTGACAGGGGTTCAGCCGAGCAGTACTTC.

The CDR3 DNA reads as TGTGCCAGCAGCCGAGGACAGGGGACAATTGGCTACACCTTC. This translates into CASSRGQGTIGYTF. V is TRBV7-8 and J is TRBJ1-2; 9 positions agree with TRBD1. CDR3 length: 14 residues. After removal of 5 bases from V and 7 bases from J, the junction contained 8 bases not matched to a gene. Germline assignment: CDR1 SGHVS and CDR2 FQNEAQ. The entire variable domain, with the rest obtained from reference TRBV7-8 and TRBJ1-2, is as follows: GAGVSQSPRYKVAKRGQDVALRCDPISGHVSLFWYQQALGQGPEFLTYFQNEAQLDKSGLPSDRFFAERPEGSVSTLKIQRTQQEDSAVYLCASSRGQGTIGYTFGSGTRLTVV.

V is TRBV5-6 and J is TRBJ1-1; D call uncertain. From germline, CDR1 is SGHDT and CDR2 YYEEEE. The V gene lost 0 bases and the J gene lost 1 base, with 4 bases spanning the gap. This CDR3 is 13 amino acids long. This chain's CDR3 is CASSLEQNTEAFF. The CDR3 nucleotides are TGTGCCAGCAGCTTGGAACAGAACACTGAAGCTTTCTTT.

CDR3 sequence reads: CASSDMGYRGSQPQHF. The CDR3 coding sequence is TGTGCCAGCAGTGACATGGGGTATAGGGGCTCTCAGCCCCAGCATTTT. V gene TRBV2 combines with J gene TRBJ1-5; maybe TRBD1 (5 bases). The CDR3 contains 16 residues. The V gene's germline CDR1 is SNHLY and CDR2 FYNNEI. V lost 3 bases and J lost 6, with 18 bases in between.

The rearrangement links TRBV7-9 to TRBJ2-1; TRBD2 aligns across 7 bases. The CDR3 is 16 residues long. Looked up from germline, CDR1 is SEHNR and CDR2 is FQNEAQ (reference sequence). The V segment lost 5 bases and the J segment 8 bases; nucleotides outside the gene matches: 15. CDR3 in DNA: TGTGCCAGCAGCCCCGGGGTGGCGGGAGAAGGGTATGAGCAGTTCTTC. It yields the protein CASSPGVAGEGYEQFF.

The V call is TRBV27, the J call TRBJ2-7; 7 positions match TRBD2. Per germline, CDR1 MNHEY and CDR2 SMNVEV (reference sequence). The CDR3 is 13 residues long. V was clipped by 5 bases and J by 5 bases; unmatched bases: 6. The CDR3 bases are TGTGCCAGCAGTGGTAAGGGAGGGCACGAGCAGTACTTC. It yields the protein CASSGKGGHEQYF.

This chain connects TRBV7-3 to TRBJ1-6; D remains ambiguous. Germline V CDR1 and CDR2: SGHTA, FQGTGA. The CDR3 totals 12 residues. V lost 8 bases and J 7 bases, leaving 9 bases between the germline ends. CDR3 in DNA: TGTGCCAGCTCGACGGGGAATTCACCCCTCCACTTT. Translation: CASSTGNSPLHF.

The J gene is TRBJ1-1, the V gene TRBV19; 7 bases line up with TRBD1. V trimming: 7 bases; J trimming: 0 bases; junction bases outside the gene matches: 8. The CDR3 loop spans 15 amino acids. Germline CDR1 LNHDA, CDR2 SQIVND (reference sequence). The CDR3 nucleotides read TGTGCCAGTATCGGGACAGTACCGATGAACACTGAAGCTTTCTTT. It translates to CASIGTVPMNTEAFF.

The chain combines TRBV19 with TRBJ2-3, with 8 bases identical to TRBD2. V lost 3 bases and J lost 2; bases outside the gene matches: 10. This CDR3 is built from 17 residues. Germline-derived CDR1 and CDR2 are LNHDA and SQIVND (reference sequence). CDR3 region: CASSIRIAGRLTDTQYF. The CDR3, as DNA: TGTGCCAGTAGTATTAGGATAGCGGGACGTCTCACAGATACGCAGTATTTT.

The chain uses TRBV11-3 and TRBJ2-1, with a weak D call TRBD2 (5 bases). Germline values: CDR1 SGHNT, CDR2 YENEEA. CDR3 length: 12 residues. Deletions cut 3 bases from V and 7 bases from J, with 7 bases between. The CDR3 here is CASSLTINEQFF. CDR3 coding DNA: TGTGCCAGCAGCTTGACTATTAATGAGCAGTTCTTC.

V usage is TRBV2 and J usage is TRBJ2-3; 8 bases are shared with TRBD2. J lost 1 base, V lost 2 bases, and 5 bases had no gene match. CDR3 length: 16 residues. Germline CDR1 is SNHLY and CDR2 is FYNNEI. The CDR3 reads CASSERGGGGTDTQYF. CDR3 nucleotide sequence: TGTGCCAGCAGTGAACGGGGGGGAGGAGGCACAGATACGCAGTATTTT.

The J gene is TRBJ2-3, the V gene TRBV21-1; the table's TRBD2 call for D was not verified on the DNA. TRBV21-1 is marked as a pseudogene. The CDR3 runs 15 residues. CDR3 sequence reads: CASSTSGGSTDTQYF. The CDR3 nucleotides read TGTGCCAGCAGTACTAGCGGAGGGAGCACAGATACGCAGTATTTT.

This chain connects TRBV2 to TRBJ1-3; TRBD1 is a possible D gene (6 bases). Germline V lookup: CDR1 SNHLY, CDR2 FYNNEI. The CDR3 loop spans 14 amino acids. V lost 9 bases and J 0 bases, leaving 12 bases between the germline ends. The CDR3 region has the DNA TGTGCCAGTCAGGGGATCCGCTCTGGAAACACCATATATTTT. Protein: CASQGIRSGNTIYF.

The chain couples TRBV19 to TRBJ2-5, with 12 bases lining up with TRBD2. From germline, CDR1 is LNHDA and CDR2 SQIVND (reference sequence). V trimming: 4 bases; J trimming: 4 bases; junction bases outside the gene matches: 7. This CDR3 is 16 amino acids long. The CDR3 is CASSTRTSGTVETQYF. CDR3 bases: TGTGCCAGTAGTACCCGGACTAGCGGGACCGTAGAGACCCAGTACTTC.

This rearrangement joins TRBV7-9 to TRBJ2-3; 14 nucleotides agree with TRBD2. CDR1 SEHNR and CDR2 FQNEAQ come from the germline V gene (reference sequence). Trimming cost V 5 bases and J 1 base; bases outside gene matches: 8. This CDR3 region has 18 residues. CDR3 loop: CASSRGLAGDIGTDTQYF. DNA of the CDR3: TGTGCCAGCAGCCGGGGACTAGCGGGAGATATCGGCACAGATACGCAGTATTTT.

V and J are TRBV3-1 (or the pseudogene TRBV3-2) and TRBJ1-5; D not resolved. Trimming stripped 4 bases from V and 6 bases from J, with 16 bases between. Germline CDR1 LGHDT, CDR2 YNNKEL (reference sequence). This CDR3 is built from 15 residues. CDR3 DNA sequence: TGTGCCAGCAGCCCCGAGGGCGGTTTGGGTCAGCCCCAGCATTTT. Translating it yields CASSPEGGLGQPQHF.

The chain recombines TRBV6-5 with TRBJ1-1, with 8 bases matching TRBD1. The CDR3 sequence is 13 residues long. Germline V gene data show CDR1 as MNHEY and CDR2 as SVGAGI. With 0 bases clipped from V and 8 bases from J, the junction kept 2 bases outside the gene matches. The CDR3 loop is CASSYSWDREAFF. The CDR3 DNA sequence: TGTGCCAGCAGTTACTCGTGGGACAGGGAAGCTTTCTTT.

The chain is built from TRBV3-1 (or the pseudogene TRBV3-2) and TRBJ2-4; D perhaps matches TRBD1 (6 bases). In germline, CDR1 is LGHDT, CDR2 YNNKEL (reference sequence). The CDR3 is made up of 12 amino acids. The ends were cut back, 7 bases at V and 6 bases at J, with 10 bases in the middle. The CDR3: CASNGRGNIQYF. As DNA, the CDR3 is TGTGCCAGCAATGGCAGGGGAAACATTCAGTACTTC.

V usage is TRBV1 and J usage is TRBJ1-2; the table's D gene call, TRBD1, was not cross checked with the DNA. TRBV1 has pseudogene status. The CDR3 totals 14 residues. For the CDR3, the DNA is TGCACCAGCAGCCAAGGGAAGGGGTGGCATGGCTACACCTTC. Translation: CTSSQGKGWHGYTF.

This clone occurred once. The rearrangement uses TRBV3-1 (or the pseudogene TRBV3-2) and TRBJ1-2; D perhaps matches TRBD1 (5 bases). V was clipped by 4 bases and J by 8 bases, with 14 bases between them. The CDR3 covers 13 residues. Germline V lookup: CDR1 LGHDT, CDR2 YNNKEL (reference sequence). CDR3 DNA: TGTGCCAGCAGCCCCGACAGCTCTGTGGGCTACACCTTC. Translating it yields CASSPDSSVGYTF.

The chain is built from TRBV11-1 and TRBJ1-5; D not certain. The CDR3 runs to 12 residues. Germline V lookup: CDR1 SGHAT, CDR2 FQDESV (reference sequence). Trimming pared 2 bases from V and 11 bases from J, leaving 10 bases between. This CDR3 is CASSLLGGAQHF. CDR3 in DNA: TGTGCCAGCAGCTTATTGGGTGGAGCCCAGCATTTT.

The chain joins TRBV9 to TRBJ2-7; 7 bases are shared with TRBD2. CDR1 is SGDLS and CDR2 is YYNGEE in the germline V gene. The CDR3 is 14 residues long. V lost 4 bases and J lost 5; bases outside the gene matches: 9. CDR3 in DNA: TGTGCCAGCAGCTTTCAGACTAGCTGGGACGAGCAGTACTTC. It yields the protein CASSFQTSWDEQYF.

The chain has TRBV9 and TRBJ2-1, with 10 bases matching TRBD1. J was trimmed by 6 bases and V by 4 bases; bases with no gene match: 7. This CDR3 has 15 amino acids. Germline loops: CDR1 SGDLS, CDR2 YYNGEE. The CDR3 bases are TGTGCCAGCAGCCCGGGGGGGACAGGGGTCAATGAGCAGTTCTTC. Protein product: CASSPGGTGVNEQFF.

This chain uses TRBV18 with TRBJ2-3; 14 bases match TRBD2. This CDR3 is built from 18 residues. V trimming: 2 bases; J trimming: 0 bases; junction bases outside the gene matches: 4. Germline loops: CDR1 KGHSH, CDR2 LQKENI. As DNA, the CDR3 is TGTGCCAGCTCACCAGGACTAGCGGGGGGCCCGAGCACAGATACGCAGTATTTT. Translation: CASSPGLAGGPSTDTQYF.

The chain employs TRBV12-5 and TRBJ2-2, with TRBD2 matching over 12 bases. Trimming at V came to 4 bases and at J to 5 bases, leaving 11 bases not matched to a gene. The CDR3 totals 18 residues. Germline-derived CDR1 and CDR2 are LGHNT and FRNRAP. The CDR3 bases are TGTGCTAGTGGTTCGACCTTGACTAGCGGGAGTGTTACCGGGGAGCTGTTTTTT. Translating gives CASGSTLTSGSVTGELFF.

The CDR3: CASSLQRERTGELFF. CDR3 nucleotides: TGTGCCAGCAGCCTCCAGCGGGAGCGAACCGGGGAGCTGTTTTTT. J is TRBJ2-2 and V is TRBV6-2 or TRBV6-3, with 8 bases fitting TRBD2. The CDR3 consists of 15 residues. V shed 6 bases, J shed 5 bases, and the junction held 8 bases outside the gene matches. The V gene's germline CDR1 is MNHEY and CDR2 SVGEGT.

This clone was recorded only once. The rearrangement links TRBV6-5 to TRBJ1-4; tentatively, D is TRBD1 (6 bases). Per germline, CDR1 MNHEY and CDR2 SVGAGI. The CDR3 consists of 13 residues. V was pared by 6 bases and J by 13 bases, with 18 bases between. CDR3 DNA: TGTGCCAGCAGCTCGGAAGGGGGAATAGTACTGTTTTTT. Amino acid sequence: CASSSEGGIVLFF.